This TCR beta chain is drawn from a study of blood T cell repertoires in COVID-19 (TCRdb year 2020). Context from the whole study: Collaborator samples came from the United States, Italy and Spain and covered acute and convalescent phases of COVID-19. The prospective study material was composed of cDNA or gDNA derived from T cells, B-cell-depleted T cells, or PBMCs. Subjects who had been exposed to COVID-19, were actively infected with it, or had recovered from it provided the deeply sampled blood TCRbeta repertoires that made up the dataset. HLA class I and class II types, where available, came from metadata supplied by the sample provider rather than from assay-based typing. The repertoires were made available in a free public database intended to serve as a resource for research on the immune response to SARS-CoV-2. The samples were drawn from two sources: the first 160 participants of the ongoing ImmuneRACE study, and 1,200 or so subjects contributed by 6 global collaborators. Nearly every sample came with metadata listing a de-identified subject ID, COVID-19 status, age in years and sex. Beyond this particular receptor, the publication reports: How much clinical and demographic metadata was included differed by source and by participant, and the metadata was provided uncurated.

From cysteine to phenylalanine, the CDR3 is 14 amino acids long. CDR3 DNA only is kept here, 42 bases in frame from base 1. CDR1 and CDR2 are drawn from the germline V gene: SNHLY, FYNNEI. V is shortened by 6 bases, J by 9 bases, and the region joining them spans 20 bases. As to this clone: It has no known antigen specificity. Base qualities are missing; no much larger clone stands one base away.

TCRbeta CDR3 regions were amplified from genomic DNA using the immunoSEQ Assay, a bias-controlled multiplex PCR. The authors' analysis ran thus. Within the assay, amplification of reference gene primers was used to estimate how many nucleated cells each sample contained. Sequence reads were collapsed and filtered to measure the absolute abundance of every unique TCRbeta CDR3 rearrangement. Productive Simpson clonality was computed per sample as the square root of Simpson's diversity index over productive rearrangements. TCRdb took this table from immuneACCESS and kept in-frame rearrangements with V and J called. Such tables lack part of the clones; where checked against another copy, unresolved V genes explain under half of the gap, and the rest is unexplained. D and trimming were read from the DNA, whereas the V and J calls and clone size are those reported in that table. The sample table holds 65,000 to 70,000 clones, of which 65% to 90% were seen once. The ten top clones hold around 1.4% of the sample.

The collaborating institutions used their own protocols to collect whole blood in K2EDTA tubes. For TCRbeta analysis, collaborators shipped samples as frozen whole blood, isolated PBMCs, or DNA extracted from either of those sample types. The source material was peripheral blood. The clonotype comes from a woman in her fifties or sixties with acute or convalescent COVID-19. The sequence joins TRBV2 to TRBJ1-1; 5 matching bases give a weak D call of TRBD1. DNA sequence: TGTGCCAGCAGGGTCACAGGACGAATCACGCAAGCTTTCTTT. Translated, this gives CASRVTGRITQAFF.